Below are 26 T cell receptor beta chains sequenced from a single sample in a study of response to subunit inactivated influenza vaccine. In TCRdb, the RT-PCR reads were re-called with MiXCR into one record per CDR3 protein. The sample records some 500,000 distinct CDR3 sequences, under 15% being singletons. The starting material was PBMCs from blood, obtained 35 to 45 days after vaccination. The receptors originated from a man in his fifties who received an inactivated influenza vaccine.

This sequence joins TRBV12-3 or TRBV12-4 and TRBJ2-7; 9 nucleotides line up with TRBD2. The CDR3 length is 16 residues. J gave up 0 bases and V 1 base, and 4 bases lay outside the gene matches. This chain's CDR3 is CASSLGPSGTSYEQYF. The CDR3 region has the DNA TGTGCCAGCAGTTTAGGGCCTAGCGGGACCTCCTACGAGCAGTACTTC.

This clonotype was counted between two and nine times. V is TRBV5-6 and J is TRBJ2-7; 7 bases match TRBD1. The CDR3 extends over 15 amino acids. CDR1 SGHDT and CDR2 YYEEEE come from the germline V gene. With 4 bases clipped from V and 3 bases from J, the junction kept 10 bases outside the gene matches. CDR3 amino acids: CASSTNPGGFYEQYF. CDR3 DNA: TGTGCCAGCAGCACCAACCCAGGGGGTTTCTACGAGCAGTACTTC. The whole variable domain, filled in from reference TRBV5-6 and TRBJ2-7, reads DAGVTQSPTHLIKTRGQQVTLRCSPKSGHDTVSWYQQALGQGPQFIFQYYEEEERQRGNFPDRFSGHQFPNYSSELNVNALLLGDSALYLCASSTNPGGFYEQYFGPGTRLTVT.

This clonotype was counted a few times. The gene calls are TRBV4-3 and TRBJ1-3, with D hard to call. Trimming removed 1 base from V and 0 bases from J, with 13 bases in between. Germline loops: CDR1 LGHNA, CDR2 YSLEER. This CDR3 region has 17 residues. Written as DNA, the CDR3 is TGCGCCAGCAGCCAAGTTTTTGACGGGAGCTCTGGAAACACCATATATTTT. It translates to CASSQVFDGSSGNTIYF.

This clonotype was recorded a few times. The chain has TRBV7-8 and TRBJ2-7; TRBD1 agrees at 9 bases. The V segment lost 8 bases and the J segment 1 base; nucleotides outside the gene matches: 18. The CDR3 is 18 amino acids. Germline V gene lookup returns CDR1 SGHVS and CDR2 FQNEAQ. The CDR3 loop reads CASGSPFTQGAGSYEQYF. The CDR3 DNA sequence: TGTGCCAGCGGTTCGCCCTTTACACAGGGGGCCGGATCCTACGAGCAGTACTTC.

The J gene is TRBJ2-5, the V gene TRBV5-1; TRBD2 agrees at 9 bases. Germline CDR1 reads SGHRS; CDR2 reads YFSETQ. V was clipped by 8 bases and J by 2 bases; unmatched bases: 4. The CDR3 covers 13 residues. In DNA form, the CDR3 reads TGCGCCAGTGCCACTAGCGGGCAAGAGACCCAGTACTTC. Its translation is CASATSGQETQYF.

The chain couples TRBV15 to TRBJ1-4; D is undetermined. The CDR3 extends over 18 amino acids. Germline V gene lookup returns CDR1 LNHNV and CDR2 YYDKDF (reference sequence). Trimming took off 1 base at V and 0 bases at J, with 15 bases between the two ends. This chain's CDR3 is CATSRVTRRSPTNEKLFF. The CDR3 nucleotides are TGTGCCACCAGCAGAGTGACCCGACGGAGCCCAACTAATGAAAAACTGTTTTTT.

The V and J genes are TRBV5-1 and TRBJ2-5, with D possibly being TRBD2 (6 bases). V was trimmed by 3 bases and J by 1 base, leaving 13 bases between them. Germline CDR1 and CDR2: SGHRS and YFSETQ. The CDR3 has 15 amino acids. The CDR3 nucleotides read TGCGCCAGCAGCTGGGGCGGGAACGGCCAAGAGACCCAGTACTTC. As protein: CASSWGGNGQETQYF.

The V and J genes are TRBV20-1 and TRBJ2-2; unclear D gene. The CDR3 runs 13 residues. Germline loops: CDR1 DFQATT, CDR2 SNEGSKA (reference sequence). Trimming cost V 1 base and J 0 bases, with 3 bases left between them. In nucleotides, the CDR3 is TGCAGTGCTAGAGTGGCGAACACCGGGGAGCTGTTTTTT. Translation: CSARVANTGELFF.

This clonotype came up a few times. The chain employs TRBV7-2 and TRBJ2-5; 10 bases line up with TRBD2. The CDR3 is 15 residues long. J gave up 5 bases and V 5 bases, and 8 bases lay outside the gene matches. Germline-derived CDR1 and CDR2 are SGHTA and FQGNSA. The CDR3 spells CASSASGGAWETQYF. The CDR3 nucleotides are TGTGCCAGCAGCGCCAGCGGGGGGGCCTGGGAGACCCAGTACTTC.

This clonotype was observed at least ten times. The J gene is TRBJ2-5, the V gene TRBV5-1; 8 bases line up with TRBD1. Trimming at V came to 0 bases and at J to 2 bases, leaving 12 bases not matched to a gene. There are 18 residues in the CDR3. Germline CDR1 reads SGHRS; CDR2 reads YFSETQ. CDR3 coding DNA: TGCGCCAGCAGCTTGGCCCTAGGAGCAGGGGGCTGGCAAGAGACCCAGTACTTC. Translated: CASSLALGAGGWQETQYF. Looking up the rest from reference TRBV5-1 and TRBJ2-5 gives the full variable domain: KAGVTQTPRYLIKTRGQQVTLSCSPISGHRSVSWYQQTPGQGLQFLFEYFSETQRNKGNFPGRFSGRQFSNSRSEMNVSTLELGDSALYLCASSLALGAGGWQETQYFGPGTRLLVL.

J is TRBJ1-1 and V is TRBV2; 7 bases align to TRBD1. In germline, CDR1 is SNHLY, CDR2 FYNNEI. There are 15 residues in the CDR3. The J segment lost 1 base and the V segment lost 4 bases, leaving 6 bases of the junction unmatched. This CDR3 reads CASSADRVRNTEAFF. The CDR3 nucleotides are TGTGCCAGCAGTGCAGACAGGGTTAGGAACACTGAAGCTTTCTTT. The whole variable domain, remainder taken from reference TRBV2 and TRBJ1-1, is EPEVTQTPSHQVTQMGQEVILRCVPISNHLYFYWYRQILGQKVEFLVSFYNNEISEKSEIFDDQFSVERPDGSNFTLKIRSTKLEDSAMYFCASSADRVRNTEAFFGQGTRLTVV.

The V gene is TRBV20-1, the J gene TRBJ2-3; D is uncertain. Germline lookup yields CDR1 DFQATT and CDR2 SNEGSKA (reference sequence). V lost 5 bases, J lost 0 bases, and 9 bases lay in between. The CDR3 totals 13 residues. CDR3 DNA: TGCAGTGCTCCCGTGGGAAGCACAGATACGCAGTATTTT. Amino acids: CSAPVGSTDTQYF.

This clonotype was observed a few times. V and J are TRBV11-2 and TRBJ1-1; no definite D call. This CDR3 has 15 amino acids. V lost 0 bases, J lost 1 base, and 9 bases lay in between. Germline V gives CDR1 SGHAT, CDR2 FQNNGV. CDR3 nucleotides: TGTGCCAGCAGCTTAGATGTCGGACCGAACACTGAAGCTTTCTTT. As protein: CASSLDVGPNTEAFF.

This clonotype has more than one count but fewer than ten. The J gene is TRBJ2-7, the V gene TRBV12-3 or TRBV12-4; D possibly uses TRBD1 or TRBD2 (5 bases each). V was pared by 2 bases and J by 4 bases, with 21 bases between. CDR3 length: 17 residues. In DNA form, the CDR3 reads TGTGCCAGCAGTTTATATATAAGCCCGGGGCCAGATTACGAGCAGTACTTC. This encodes CASSLYISPGPDYEQYF.

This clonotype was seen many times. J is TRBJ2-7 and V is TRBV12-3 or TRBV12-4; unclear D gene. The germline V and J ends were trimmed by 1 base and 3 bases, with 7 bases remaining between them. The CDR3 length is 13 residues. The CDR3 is CASSLGGFYEQYF. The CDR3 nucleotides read TGTGCCAGCAGTTTAGGCGGTTTCTACGAGCAGTACTTC.

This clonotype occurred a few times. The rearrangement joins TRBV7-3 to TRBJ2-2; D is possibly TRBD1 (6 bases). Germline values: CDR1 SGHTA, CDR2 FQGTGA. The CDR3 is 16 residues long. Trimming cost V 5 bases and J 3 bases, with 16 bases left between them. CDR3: CASSPLVTGDTGELFF. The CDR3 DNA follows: TGTGCCAGCAGCCCCCTGGTGACAGGCGACACCGGGGAGCTGTTTTTT.

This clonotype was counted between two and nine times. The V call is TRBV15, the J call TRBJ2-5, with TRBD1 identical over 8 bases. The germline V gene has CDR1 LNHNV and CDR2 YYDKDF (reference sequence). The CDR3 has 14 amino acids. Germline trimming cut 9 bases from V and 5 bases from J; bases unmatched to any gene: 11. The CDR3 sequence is CATDGTGLGETQYF. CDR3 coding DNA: TGTGCCACAGACGGGACAGGCCTGGGCGAGACCCAGTACTTC.

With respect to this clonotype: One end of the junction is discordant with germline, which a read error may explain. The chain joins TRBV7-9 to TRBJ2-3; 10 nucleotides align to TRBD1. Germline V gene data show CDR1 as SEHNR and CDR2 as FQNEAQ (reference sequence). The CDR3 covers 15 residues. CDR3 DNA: TGTACCAGCAGCTCCCGGACAGGGGGTACAGATACGCAGTATTTT. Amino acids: CTSSSRTGGTDTQYF. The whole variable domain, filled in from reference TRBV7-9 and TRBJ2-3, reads DTGVSQNPRHKITKRGQNVTFRCDPISEHNRLYWYRQTLGQGPEFLTYFQNEAQLEKSRLLSDRFSAERPKGSFSTLEIQRTEQGDSAMYLCTSSSRTGGTDTQYFGPGTRLTVL.

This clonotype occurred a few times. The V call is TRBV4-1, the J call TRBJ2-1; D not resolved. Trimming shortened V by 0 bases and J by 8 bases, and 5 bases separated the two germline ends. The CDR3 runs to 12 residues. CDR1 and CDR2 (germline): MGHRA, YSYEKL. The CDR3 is CASSQDIYEQFF. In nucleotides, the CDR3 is TGCGCCAGCAGCCAAGATATTTATGAGCAGTTCTTC.

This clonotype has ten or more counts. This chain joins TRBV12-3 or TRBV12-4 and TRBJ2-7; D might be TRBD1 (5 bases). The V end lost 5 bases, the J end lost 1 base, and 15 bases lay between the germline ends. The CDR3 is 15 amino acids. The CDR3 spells CASSKGTGRSYEQYF. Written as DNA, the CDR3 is TGTGCCAGCAGTAAAGGCACAGGCCGATCCTACGAGCAGTACTTC.

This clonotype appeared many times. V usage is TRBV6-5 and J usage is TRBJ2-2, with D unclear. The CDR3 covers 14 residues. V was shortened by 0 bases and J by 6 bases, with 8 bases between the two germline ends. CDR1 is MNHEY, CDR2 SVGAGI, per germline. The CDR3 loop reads CASSYSGLAGELFF. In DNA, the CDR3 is TGTGCCAGCAGTTACTCAGGGCTGGCCGGGGAGCTGTTTTTT.

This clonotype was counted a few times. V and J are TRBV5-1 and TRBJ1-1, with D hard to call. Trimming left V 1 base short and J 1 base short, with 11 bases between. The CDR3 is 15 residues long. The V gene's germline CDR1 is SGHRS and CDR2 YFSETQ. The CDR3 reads CASSLLNGANTEAFF. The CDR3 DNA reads TGCGCCAGCAGCTTGCTGAATGGAGCGAACACTGAAGCTTTCTTT. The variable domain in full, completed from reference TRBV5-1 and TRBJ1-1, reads KAGVTQTPRYLIKTRGQQVTLSCSPISGHRSVSWYQQTPGQGLQFLFEYFSETQRNKGNFPGRFSGRQFSNSRSEMNVSTLELGDSALYLCASSLLNGANTEAFFGQGTRLTVV.

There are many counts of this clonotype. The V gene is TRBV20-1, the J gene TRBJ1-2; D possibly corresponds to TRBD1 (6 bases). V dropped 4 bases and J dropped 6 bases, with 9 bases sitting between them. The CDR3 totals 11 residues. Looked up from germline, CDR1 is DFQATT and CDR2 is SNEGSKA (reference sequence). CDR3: CSANRVHGYTF. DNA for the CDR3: TGCAGTGCTAACAGGGTTCATGGCTACACCTTC.

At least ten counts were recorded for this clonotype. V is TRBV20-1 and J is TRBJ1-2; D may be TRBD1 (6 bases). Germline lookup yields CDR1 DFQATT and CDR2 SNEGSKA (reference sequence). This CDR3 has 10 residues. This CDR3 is CSPGDYGYTF. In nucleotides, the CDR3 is TGCAGCCCAGGGGACTATGGCTACACCTTC.

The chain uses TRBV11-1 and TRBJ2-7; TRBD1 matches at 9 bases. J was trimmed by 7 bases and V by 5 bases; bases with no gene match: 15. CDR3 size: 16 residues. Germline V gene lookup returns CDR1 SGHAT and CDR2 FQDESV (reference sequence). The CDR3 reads CASSQFLGQGSEEQYF. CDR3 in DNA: TGTGCCAGCAGCCAGTTTCTGGGACAGGGATCGGAGGAGCAGTACTTC.

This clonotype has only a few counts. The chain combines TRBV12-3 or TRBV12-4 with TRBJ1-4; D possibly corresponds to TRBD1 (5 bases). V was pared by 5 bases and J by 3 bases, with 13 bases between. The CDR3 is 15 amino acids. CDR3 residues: CASSPQGRANEKLFF. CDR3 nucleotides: TGTGCCAGCAGTCCCCAGGGCAGGGCTAATGAAAAACTGTTTTTT.